This entry concerns a single TCR beta chain. The CDR3 spans 14 residues. Germline values: CDR1 MDHEN, CDR2 SYDVKM. V was trimmed by 10 bases and J by 4 bases, leaving 19 bases between them. Through a sample-barcoded 5' primer and a J-beta primer mix, a second PCR was run for roughly 7 to 12 cycles. In TCRdb, the 5' RACE reads were re-called with MiXCR into one record per CDR3 protein. The sample has about 800,000 distinct CDR3 sequences; more than 20% are singletons. The data are from a study of blood T cells in healthy people across ages. These sequences were also reported in another study, on T cells of mothers and their children. That report notes: Approximately 3 million TCR beta reads per child versus over 8 million per mother.

The chain has TRBV28 and TRBJ1-2; D uncertain. This receptor was identified in a boy between 10 and 17 years old in good health. Specimen: blood. CDR3 sequence: CAIQRTLAGYGYTF. The CDR3 DNA follows: TGTGCCATTCAACGAACCCTAGCGGGCTATGGCTACACCTTC.